These 27 T cell receptor beta chains were sequenced from one sample in a study of multiple sclerosis patients with progressive multifocal leukoencephalopathy (dated by TCRdb to the late 2010s). The time point label, read with the paper, signifies: time of PML onset. Sample treatment or condition, as interpreted from the label and publication: on natalizumab therapy at sampling. Libraries came from the immunoSEQ multiplex PCR assay. TCRdb provides this immuneACCESS table in a form limited to in-frame rearrangements. Some clones are lacking; in checked studies, under half of them reflect an unresolved V gene, and why the rest are absent is not known. For this sample the table gives 25,000 to 35,000 clones, of which 75% to 90% were detected only once. The ten largest clones add up to 9.5% to 15% of the sample. Sequenced material: PBMCs, taken from a patient treated with natalizumab. These receptors all come from a woman aged 30 to 39 with progressive multifocal leukoencephalopathy.

The V gene is TRBV30, the J gene TRBJ2-7; D is uncertain. This CDR3 has 13 amino acids. Trimming left V 1 base short and J 2 bases short, with 9 bases between. CDR1 and CDR2 (germline): GTSNPN, SVGIG (reference sequence). CDR3 DNA: TGTGCCTGGAGTGGTGGGGTCCCCTACGAGCAGTACTTC. Amino acid sequence: CAWSGGVPYEQYF.

J is TRBJ1-1 and V is TRBV7-9; D not resolved. Trimming cost V 2 bases and J 8 bases, with 9 bases left between them. Germline values: CDR1 SEHNR, CDR2 FQNEAQ (reference sequence). The CDR3 length is 12 residues. CDR3 sequence reads: CASSLFGREAFF. The CDR3 DNA reads as TGTGCCAGCAGCTTATTCGGCAGGGAAGCTTTCTTT.

The rearrangement links TRBV12-5 to TRBJ2-1, with D hard to call. With 5 bases removed from V and 5 bases from J, the gap between germline ends came to 4 bases. The CDR3 runs to 11 residues. CDR1 and CDR2 from the germline V gene are LGHNT and FRNRAP. CDR3 residues: CASGPNNEQFF. The DNA of the CDR3 is TGTGCTAGTGGTCCTAACAATGAGCAGTTCTTC.

This chain uses TRBV10-3 with TRBJ2-1; the D gene is possibly TRBD2 (6 bases). The V gene lost 0 bases and the J gene lost 5 bases, with 11 bases spanning the gap. Per the germline V gene, CDR1 is ENHRY and CDR2 is SYGVKD. The CDR3 contains 15 residues. CDR3 loop: CAISESTRENNEQFF. The CDR3 bases are TGTGCCATCAGTGAGTCAACCCGGGAGAACAATGAGCAGTTCTTC.

The chain is built from TRBV5-4 and TRBJ2-2; TRBD1 agrees at 7 bases. Germline CDR1 SGHNT, CDR2 YYREEE (reference sequence). V was clipped by 4 bases and J by 9 bases; unmatched bases: 6. The CDR3 is 13 residues long. Written as DNA, the CDR3 is TGTGCCAGCAGCCCGAGACAGGGCCGGGAGCTGTTTTTT. Residues: CASSPRQGRELFF.

This clone was observed a single time. The rearrangement links TRBV7-9 to TRBJ2-2; 9 bases are a match to TRBD1. The CDR3 covers 15 residues. The V and J ends lost 4 bases and 8 bases, in that order; junction bases with no gene match: 8. Looked up from germline, CDR1 is SEHNR and CDR2 is FQNEAQ (reference sequence). The CDR3 region has the DNA TGTGCCAGCAGCTACCGGGACAGGGACTTGGGGGAGCTGTTTTTT. It yields the protein CASSYRDRDLGELFF.

V gene TRBV30 combines with J gene TRBJ2-3, with 11 bases identical to TRBD2. Germline V gives CDR1 GTSNPN, CDR2 SVGIG (reference sequence). The CDR3 extends over 14 amino acids. Trimming at V came to 3 bases and at J to 8 bases, leaving 7 bases not matched to a gene. CDR3 amino acids: CAWRLAGASATQYF. For the CDR3, the DNA is TGTGCCTGGAGACTAGCGGGAGCGTCCGCTACGCAGTATTTT.

V usage is TRBV18 and J usage is TRBJ1-5; a possible D gene is TRBD1 (6 bases). The V gene lost 4 bases and the J gene lost 5 bases, with 15 bases spanning the gap. The length of the CDR3 is 15 residues. In germline, CDR1 is KGHSH, CDR2 LQKENI. CDR3 bases: TGTGCCAGCTCACTAGACCTAGGGGGAGATCAGCCCCAGCATTTT. Residues: CASSLDLGGDQPQHF.

J is TRBJ2-1 and V is TRBV9; 11 bases line up with TRBD2. Trimming cost V 2 bases and J 5 bases; bases outside gene matches: 12. Germline V gives CDR1 SGDLS, CDR2 YYNGEE. The CDR3 is 18 residues long. The CDR3 protein is CASSVRSRGLADNNEQFF. The DNA for the CDR3 is TGTGCCAGCAGCGTCCGCAGCCGGGGACTAGCGGATAACAATGAGCAGTTCTTC.

This chain links TRBV25-1 with TRBJ2-6; 8 nucleotides line up with TRBD1. CDR3 size: 18 residues. J lost 1 base, V lost 4 bases, and 9 bases had no gene match. Looked up from germline, CDR1 is MGHDK and CDR2 is SYGVNS. The CDR3 here is CASSGPGTGDSGANVLTF. The CDR3, as DNA: TGTGCCAGCAGTGGACCCGGGACAGGTGATTCTGGGGCCAACGTCCTGACTTTC.

The J gene is TRBJ1-2, the V gene TRBV18; D possibly corresponds to TRBD1 (6 bases). V was clipped by 6 bases and J by 4 bases, with 18 bases between them. The CDR3 runs to 15 residues. CDR1 KGHSH and CDR2 LQKENI come from the germline V gene. Here the CDR3 DNA reads TGTGCCAGCTCGCTAACCCGGACAGAGTTCTATGGCTACACCTTC. Protein: CASSLTRTEFYGYTF.

This sequence joins TRBV6-5 and TRBJ1-5, with D uncertain. The germline gives CDR1 MNHEY, CDR2 SVGAGI. CDR3 length: 15 amino acids. Trimming took off 5 bases at V and 2 bases at J, with 13 bases between the two ends. The CDR3 DNA reads TGTGCCAGCAGTCCCGGACTACGCGGCAATCAGCCCCAGCATTTT. This gives the protein CASSPGLRGNQPQHF.

The chain links TRBV5-4 to TRBJ2-4; D may correspond to TRBD1 or TRBD2 (6 bases each). Germline loops: CDR1 SGHNT, CDR2 YYREEE (reference sequence). V lost 4 bases and J lost 8, with 16 bases in between. CDR3 length equals 14 residues. The CDR3 DNA is TGTGCCAGCAGCGACCCGTCGGGGGCGGACATTCAGTACTTC. This codes for CASSDPSGADIQYF.

V is TRBV2 and J is TRBJ2-7; TRBD1 might be the D (5 bases). Germline CDR1 is SNHLY and CDR2 is FYNNEI. V lost 6 bases, J lost 0 bases, and 12 bases lay in between. The length of the CDR3 is 14 residues. The CDR3 sequence: CASSRQYSSYEQYF. The CDR3 nucleotides are TGTGCCAGCAGCCGACAGTATTCCTCCTACGAGCAGTACTTC. Together with reference TRBV2 and TRBJ2-7, the CDR3 gives the full variable domain: EPEVTQTPSHQVTQMGQEVILRCVPISNHLYFYWYRQILGQKVEFLVSFYNNEISEKSEIFDDQFSVERPDGSNFTLKIRSTKLEDSAMYFCASSRQYSSYEQYFGPGTRLTVT.

The gene calls are TRBV19 and TRBJ1-5, with D tentatively TRBD1 (6 bases). CDR1 and CDR2 from the germline V gene are LNHDA and SQIVND (reference sequence). The CDR3 loop spans 14 amino acids. V was pared by 9 bases and J by 5 bases, with 17 bases between. DNA of the CDR3: TGTGCCAGCCAGACAAGGGGGACGGATCAGCCCCAGCATTTT. Translation: CASQTRGTDQPQHF.

This clone was detected once. The chain employs TRBV11-2 and TRBJ1-1; 7 nucleotides line up with TRBD1. The CDR3 is 13 amino acids. J gave up 3 bases and V 4 bases, and 2 bases lay outside the gene matches. Germline loops: CDR1 SGHAT, CDR2 FQNNGV. CDR3 residues: CASSSQGDTEAFF. Here the CDR3 DNA reads TGTGCCAGCAGCTCGCAGGGGGACACTGAAGCTTTCTTT.

The rearrangement joins TRBV27 to TRBJ2-1; no clear D gene. The CDR3 totals 14 residues. V dropped 5 bases and J dropped 1 base, with 9 bases sitting between them. The germline gives CDR1 MNHEY, CDR2 SMNVEV (reference sequence). The CDR3 loop reads CASSPGASYNEQFF. The CDR3 DNA follows: TGTGCCAGCAGTCCGGGTGCGTCCTACAATGAGCAGTTCTTC.

The rearrangement uses TRBV29-1 and TRBJ1-2, with D perhaps TRBD1 (6 bases). V was pared by 7 bases and J by 4 bases, with 13 bases between. The CDR3 runs to 12 residues. Looked up from germline, CDR1 is SQVTM and CDR2 is ANQGSEA. The CDR3 bases are TGCAGCGGGGGCGAAGGGGGCTATGGCTACACCTTC. Its protein is CSGGEGGYGYTF.

The chain carries TRBV2 and TRBJ1-2, with a weak D call TRBD1 (5 bases). The CDR3 consists of 15 residues. V gave up 7 bases and J gave up 2 bases, with 17 bases separating them. CDR1 SNHLY and CDR2 FYNNEI come from the germline V gene. The CDR3 region has the DNA TGTGCCAGCACCCCCGAAGGGGCTGGAAACTATGGCTACACCTTC. This gives the protein CASTPEGAGNYGYTF. Based on the CDR3 plus reference TRBV2 and TRBJ1-2, the full variable domain is EPEVTQTPSHQVTQMGQEVILRCVPISNHLYFYWYRQILGQKVEFLVSFYNNEISEKSEIFDDQFSVERPDGSNFTLKIRSTKLEDSAMYFCASTPEGAGNYGYTFGSGTRLTVV.

This chain joins TRBV14 and TRBJ2-1; 11 bases fit TRBD2. CDR1 and CDR2 from the germline V gene are SGHDN and FVKESK. The CDR3 sequence is 20 residues long. The ends lost 4 bases at V and 5 bases at J; junction bases unmatched: 19. This chain's CDR3 is CASSPTSGVTDWWPNNEQFF. In DNA form, the CDR3 reads TGTGCCAGCAGCCCGACTAGCGGGGTAACGGACTGGTGGCCGAACAATGAGCAGTTCTTC.

This chain joins TRBV30 and TRBJ1-6; the D is unclear. This CDR3 is 12 amino acids long. Trimming removed 5 bases from V and 8 bases from J, with 10 bases in between. The V gene's germline CDR1 is GTSNPN and CDR2 SVGIG (reference sequence). The CDR3 is CAWSLVHSPLHF. In DNA form, the CDR3 reads TGTGCCTGGTCATTAGTACATTCACCCCTCCACTTT.

The chain links TRBV7-9 to TRBJ2-5; D is tentatively TRBD1 or TRBD2 (5 bases each). The end of the DNA fits TRBJ2-7 better, so the J call may be wrong. CDR3 length: 14 amino acids. Germline V lookup: CDR1 SEHNR, CDR2 FQNEAQ (reference sequence). CDR3 sequence: CASSFGDGTYEQYF. The DNA for the CDR3 is TGTGCCAGCAGCTTTGGGGACGGTACCTACGAGCAGTACTTC.

This rearrangement joins TRBV6-6 to TRBJ2-2, with a possible D match to TRBD1 (6 bases). Germline CDR1 MNHNY, CDR2 SVGAGI (reference sequence). The CDR3 runs to 16 residues. Trimming removed 5 bases at V and 2 bases at J, with 15 bases between. CDR3 amino acids: CASSATGTLNTGELFF. Written as DNA, the CDR3 is TGTGCCAGCAGTGCTACCGGGACACTTAACACCGGGGAGCTGTTTTTT.

V is TRBV9 and J is TRBJ2-1; the D is unclear. The CDR3 length is 14 residues. Trimming stripped 4 bases from V and 5 bases from J, with 13 bases between. Germline V gives CDR1 SGDLS, CDR2 YYNGEE. The CDR3 region is CASSYGRTDNEQFF. Written as DNA, the CDR3 is TGTGCCAGCAGCTACGGACGTACGGACAATGAGCAGTTCTTC.

This clone was recorded only once. The chain joins TRBV7-9 to TRBJ2-6; D call uncertain. The CDR3 sequence is 17 residues long. Germline loops: CDR1 SEHNR, CDR2 FQNEAQ (reference sequence). Trimming removed 2 bases from V and 3 bases from J, with 14 bases in between. Here the CDR3 DNA reads TGTGCCAGCAGCTTAAGGCAAGGGTTCGGTGGGGCCAACGTCCTGACTTTC. This encodes CASSLRQGFGGANVLTF.

V gene TRBV29-1 combines with J gene TRBJ2-2, with D possibly TRBD2 on 5 matching bases. V was cut by 3 bases and J by 2 bases, with 7 bases left in between. Looked up from germline, CDR1 is SQVTM and CDR2 is ANQGSEA. The CDR3 contains 13 residues. The CDR3 loop reads CSVDGINTGELFF. The CDR3 nucleotides read TGCAGCGTTGACGGGATTAACACCGGGGAGCTGTTTTTT.

V usage is TRBV6-1 and J usage is TRBJ1-3; D is ambiguous. V was shortened by 5 bases and J by 4 bases, with 3 bases between the two germline ends. The CDR3 consists of 11 residues. Per germline, CDR1 MNHNS and CDR2 SASEGT. The CDR3 DNA reads as TGTGCCAGCAGTTTAGGAAACACCATATATTTT. Protein product: CASSLGNTIYF.